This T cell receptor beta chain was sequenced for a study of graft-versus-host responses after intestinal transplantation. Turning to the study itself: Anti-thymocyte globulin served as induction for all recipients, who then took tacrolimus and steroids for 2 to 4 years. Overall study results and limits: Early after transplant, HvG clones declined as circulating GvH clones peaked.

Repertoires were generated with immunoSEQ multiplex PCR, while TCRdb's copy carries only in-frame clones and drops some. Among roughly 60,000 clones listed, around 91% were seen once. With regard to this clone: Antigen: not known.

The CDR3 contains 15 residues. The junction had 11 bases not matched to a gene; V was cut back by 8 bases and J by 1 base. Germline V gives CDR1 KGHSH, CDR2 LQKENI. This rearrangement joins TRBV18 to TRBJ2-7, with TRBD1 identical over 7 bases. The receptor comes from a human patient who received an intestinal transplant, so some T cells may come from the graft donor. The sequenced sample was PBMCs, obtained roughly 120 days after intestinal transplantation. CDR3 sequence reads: CASPTETGPSYEQYF. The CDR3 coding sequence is TGTGCCAGCCCCACAGAGACAGGGCCTTCCTACGAGCAGTACTTC.